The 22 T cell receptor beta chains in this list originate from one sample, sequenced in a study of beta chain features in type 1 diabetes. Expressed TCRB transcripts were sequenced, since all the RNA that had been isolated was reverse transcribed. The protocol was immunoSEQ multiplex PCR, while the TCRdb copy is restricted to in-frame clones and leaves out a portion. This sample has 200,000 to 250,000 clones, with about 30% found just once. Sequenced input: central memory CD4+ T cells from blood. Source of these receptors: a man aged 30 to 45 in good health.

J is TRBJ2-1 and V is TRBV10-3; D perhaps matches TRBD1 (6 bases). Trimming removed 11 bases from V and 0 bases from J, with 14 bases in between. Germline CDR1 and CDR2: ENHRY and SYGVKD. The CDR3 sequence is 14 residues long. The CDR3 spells CAVDSGVSYNEQFF. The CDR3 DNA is TGTGCCGTCGACTCAGGGGTCTCCTACAATGAGCAGTTCTTC.

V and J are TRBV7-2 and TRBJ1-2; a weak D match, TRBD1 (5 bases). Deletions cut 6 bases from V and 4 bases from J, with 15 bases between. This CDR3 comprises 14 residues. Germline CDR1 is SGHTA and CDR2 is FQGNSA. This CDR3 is CASSQNSGAYGYTF. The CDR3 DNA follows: TGTGCCAGCAGTCAAAACTCCGGGGCCTATGGCTACACCTTC.

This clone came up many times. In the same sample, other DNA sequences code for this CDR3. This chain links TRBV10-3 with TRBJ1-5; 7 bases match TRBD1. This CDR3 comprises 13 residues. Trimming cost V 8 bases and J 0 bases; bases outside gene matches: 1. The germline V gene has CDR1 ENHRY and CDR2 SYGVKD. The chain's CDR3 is CAIGTDSNQPQHF. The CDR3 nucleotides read TGTGCCATCGGGACAGATAGCAATCAGCCCCAGCATTTT.

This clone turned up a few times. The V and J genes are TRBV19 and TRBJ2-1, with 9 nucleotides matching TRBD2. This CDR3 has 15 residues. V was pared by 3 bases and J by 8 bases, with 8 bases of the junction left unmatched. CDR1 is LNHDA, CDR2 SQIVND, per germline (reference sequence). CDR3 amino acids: CASSMARGGRDEQFF. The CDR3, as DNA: TGTGCCAGTAGTATGGCGCGGGGGGGCCGAGATGAGCAGTTCTTC.

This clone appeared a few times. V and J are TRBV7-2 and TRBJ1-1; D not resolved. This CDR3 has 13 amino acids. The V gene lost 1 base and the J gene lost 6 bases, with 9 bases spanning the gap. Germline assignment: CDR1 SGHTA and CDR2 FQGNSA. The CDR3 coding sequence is TGTGCCAGCAGCTTAGATTGGCGAGCTGAAGCTTTCTTT. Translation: CASSLDWRAEAFF.

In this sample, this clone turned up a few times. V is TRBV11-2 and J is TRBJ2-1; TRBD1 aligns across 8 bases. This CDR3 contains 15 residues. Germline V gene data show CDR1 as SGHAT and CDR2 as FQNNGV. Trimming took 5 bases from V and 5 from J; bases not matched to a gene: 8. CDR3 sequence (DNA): TGTGCCAGCAGCCAAAGTGGGGACAGGAACAATGAGCAGTTCTTC. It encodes CASSQSGDRNNEQFF.

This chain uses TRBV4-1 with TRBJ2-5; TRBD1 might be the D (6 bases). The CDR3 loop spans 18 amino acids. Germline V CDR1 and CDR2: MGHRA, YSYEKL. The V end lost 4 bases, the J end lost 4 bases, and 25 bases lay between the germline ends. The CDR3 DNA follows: TGCGCCAGCAGCCCACTCCCGTTGCAGGGGAGTTCGGGAGAGACCCAGTACTTC. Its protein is CASSPLPLQGSSGETQYF.

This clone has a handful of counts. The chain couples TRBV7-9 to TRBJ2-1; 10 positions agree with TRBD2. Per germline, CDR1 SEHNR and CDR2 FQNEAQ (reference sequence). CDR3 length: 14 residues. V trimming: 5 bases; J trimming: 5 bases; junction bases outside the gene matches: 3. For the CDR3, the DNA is TGTGCCAGCAGCCCACTAGCGGGGAACAATGAGCAGTTCTTC. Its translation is CASSPLAGNNEQFF.

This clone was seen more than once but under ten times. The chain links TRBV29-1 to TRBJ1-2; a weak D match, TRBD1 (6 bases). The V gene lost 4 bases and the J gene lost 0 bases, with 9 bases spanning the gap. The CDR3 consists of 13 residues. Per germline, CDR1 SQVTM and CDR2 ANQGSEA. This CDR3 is CSVGTATNYGYTF. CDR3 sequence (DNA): TGCAGCGTTGGGACAGCCACTAACTATGGCTACACCTTC.

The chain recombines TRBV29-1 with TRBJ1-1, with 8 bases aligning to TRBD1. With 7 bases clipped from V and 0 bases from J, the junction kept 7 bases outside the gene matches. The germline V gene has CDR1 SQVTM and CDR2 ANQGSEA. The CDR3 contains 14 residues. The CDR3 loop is CSGRQGLMNTEAFF. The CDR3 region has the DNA TGCAGCGGCCGACAGGGGCTAATGAACACTGAAGCTTTCTTT.

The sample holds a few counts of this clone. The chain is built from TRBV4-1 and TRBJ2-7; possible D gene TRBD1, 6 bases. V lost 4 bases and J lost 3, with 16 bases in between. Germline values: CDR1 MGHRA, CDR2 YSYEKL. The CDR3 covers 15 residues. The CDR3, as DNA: TGCGCCAGCAGCCGGGGGCAGGTGCAGAGCTACGAGCAGTACTTC. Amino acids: CASSRGQVQSYEQYF.

The CDR3 DNA follows: TGTGCCAGCAGATTAGCGGGGGAGTCCTACGAGCAGTACTTC. Its protein is CASRLAGESYEQYF. This chain links TRBV6-6 with TRBJ2-7; 9 bases line up with TRBD2. CDR1 and CDR2 (germline): MNHNY, SVGAGI (reference sequence). The CDR3 totals 14 residues. V lost 6 bases to trimming and J lost 1 base; unmatched junction nucleotides: 4.

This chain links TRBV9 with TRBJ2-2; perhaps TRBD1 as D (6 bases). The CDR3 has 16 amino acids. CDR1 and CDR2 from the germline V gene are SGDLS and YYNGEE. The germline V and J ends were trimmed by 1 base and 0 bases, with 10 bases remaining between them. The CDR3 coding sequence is TGTGCCAGCAGCGTAAGTGGGGGCACGAACACCGGGGAGCTGTTTTTT. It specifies CASSVSGGTNTGELFF.

The CDR3 here is CASSQGWVETQYF. Written as DNA, the CDR3 is TGTGCCAGCAGCCAAGGGTGGGTAGAGACCCAGTACTTC. The chain is built from TRBV14 and TRBJ2-5, with D hard to call. From germline, CDR1 is SGHDN and CDR2 FVKESK. The CDR3 runs 13 residues. The V end was cut by 1 base, the J end by 4 bases, with 7 bases between.

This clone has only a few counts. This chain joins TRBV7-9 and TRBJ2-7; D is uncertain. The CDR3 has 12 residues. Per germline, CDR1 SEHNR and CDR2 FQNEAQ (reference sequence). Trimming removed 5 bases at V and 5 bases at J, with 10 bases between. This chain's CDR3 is CASSDGWDEQYF. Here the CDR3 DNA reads TGTGCCAGCAGCGATGGGTGGGACGAGCAGTACTTC.

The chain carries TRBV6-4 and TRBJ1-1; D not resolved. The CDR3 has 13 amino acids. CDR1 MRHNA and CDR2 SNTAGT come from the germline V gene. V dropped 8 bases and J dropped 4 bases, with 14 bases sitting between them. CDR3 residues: CASRRREGTEAFF. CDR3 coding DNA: TGTGCCAGCCGTAGACGAGAGGGCACTGAAGCTTTCTTT.

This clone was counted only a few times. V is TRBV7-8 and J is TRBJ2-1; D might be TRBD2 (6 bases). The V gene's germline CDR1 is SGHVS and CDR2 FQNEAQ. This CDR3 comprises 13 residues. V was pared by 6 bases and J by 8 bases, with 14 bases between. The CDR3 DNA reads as TGTGCCAGCAGACCGACTAGTTTTGATGAGCAGTTCTTC. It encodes CASRPTSFDEQFF.

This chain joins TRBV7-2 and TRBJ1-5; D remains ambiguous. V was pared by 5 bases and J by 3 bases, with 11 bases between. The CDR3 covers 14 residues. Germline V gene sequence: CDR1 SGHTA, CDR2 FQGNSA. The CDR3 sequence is CASSAQAANQPQHF. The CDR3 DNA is TGTGCCAGCAGCGCCCAGGCGGCCAATCAGCCCCAGCATTTT.

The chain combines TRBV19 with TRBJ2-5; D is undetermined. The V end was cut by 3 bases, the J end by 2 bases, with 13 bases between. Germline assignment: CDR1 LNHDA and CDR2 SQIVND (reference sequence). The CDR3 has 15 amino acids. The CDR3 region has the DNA TGTGCCAGTAGTATTAGAGCTGGGTTTCAAGAGACCCAGTACTTC. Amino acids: CASSIRAGFQETQYF.

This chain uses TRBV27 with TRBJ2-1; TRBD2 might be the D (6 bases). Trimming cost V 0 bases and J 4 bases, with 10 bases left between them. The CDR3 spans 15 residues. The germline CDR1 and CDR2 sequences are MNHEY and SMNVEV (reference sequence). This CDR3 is CASSLSGLLYNEQFF. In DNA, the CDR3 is TGTGCCAGCAGTTTATCGGGACTTCTGTACAATGAGCAGTTCTTC.

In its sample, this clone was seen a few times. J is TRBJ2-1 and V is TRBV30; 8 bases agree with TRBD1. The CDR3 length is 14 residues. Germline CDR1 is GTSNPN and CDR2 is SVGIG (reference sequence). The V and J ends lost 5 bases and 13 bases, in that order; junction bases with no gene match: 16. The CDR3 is CAWEPNGAGGFQFF. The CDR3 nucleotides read TGTGCCTGGGAGCCTAACGGGGCAGGGGGCTTTCAGTTCTTC.

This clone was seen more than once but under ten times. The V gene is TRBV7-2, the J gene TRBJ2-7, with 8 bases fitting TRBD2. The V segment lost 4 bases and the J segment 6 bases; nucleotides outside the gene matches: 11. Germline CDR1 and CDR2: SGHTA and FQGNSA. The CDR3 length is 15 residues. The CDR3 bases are TGTGCCAGCAGCTCCCGCGCGGGGGGAAACTCCGAGCAGTACTTC. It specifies CASSSRAGGNSEQYF.